Following are 3 T cell receptor beta chains from one sample sequenced in a study of cytomegalovirus exposure and HLA in healthy donors. A multiplex PCR was run with 60 Vbeta primers and 13 Jbeta primers. Profiled with immunoSEQ multiplex PCR; TCRdb holds only in-frame clones, not every one. The profile covers more than 140,000 clones, with around 80% appearing a single time and around 1.9% taken by the ten largest. The sequenced sample consisted of PBMCs. These receptors were collected from a woman between 40 and 55 years old in good health and CMV-seronegative.

On this clone: The junction departs from germline at one end; a sequencing error may be responsible. V usage is TRBV7-9 and J usage is TRBJ2-7, with a possible D match to TRBD1 (6 bases). The germline V gene has CDR1 SEHNR and CDR2 FQNEAQ (reference sequence). The CDR3 is 16 residues long. CDR3 in amino acids: CSSSPEGTRDSYEQYF. The DNA of the CDR3 is TGTTCCAGCAGCCCCGAAGGGACAAGGGATTCCTACGAGCAGTACTTC.

The chain employs TRBV11-2 and TRBJ2-7, with TRBD2 matching over 7 bases. The CDR3 has 15 residues. Trimming took 6 bases from V and 0 from J; bases not matched to a gene: 8. CDR1 is SGHAT, CDR2 FQNNGV, per germline. This CDR3 reads CASSVGGSPSYEQYF. The DNA of the CDR3 is TGTGCCAGCAGTGTGGGCGGGAGCCCCTCCTACGAGCAGTACTTC.

The chain employs TRBV28 and TRBJ2-5; 9 nucleotides match TRBD2. Judging by the DNA end, TRBJ2-7 fits better; the J call may be wrong. The germline V gene encodes CDR1 MDHEN and CDR2 SYDVKM. The CDR3 runs to 14 residues. The CDR3 region has the DNA TGTGCCAGCAGGGGAGCGGGAGGAACCTACGAGCAGTACTTC. This sequence encodes CASRGAGGTYEQYF.